This is a list of T cell receptor beta chains from one sample in a study of blood T cell repertoires in COVID-19. Profiling relied on immunoSEQ multiplex PCR, and the TCRdb table lists in-frame clones only, not all of them. The sample yields around 220,000 clones, around 90% seen once. Sequenced: PBMCs or T cells enriched from blood (not recorded which). The receptors originated from a woman in her twenties or thirties with acute COVID-19. CDR3s include the opening cysteine and the closing phenylalanine or tryptophan. The D gene is left open where the match is weak. Not all rows give a size; the values are once, few, many and, for expanded clones, a class.

D gene | clone size | J gene | V gene | CDR3 protein | CDR3 DNA
NA | few | TRBJ2-7 | TRBV2 | CASSPPGLISYEQYF | TGTGCCAGCAGCCCTCCGGGACTCATTTCCTACGAGCAGTACTTC
TRBD1 | NA | TRBJ2-3 | TRBV6-5 | CASRTGVISDTQYF | TGTGCCAGCCGGACAGGGGTCATATCAGATACGCAGTATTTT
TRBD2 | NA | TRBJ2-5 | TRBV30 | CAWSYSGGARETQYF | TGTGCCTGGAGTTATAGCGGGGGGGCTCGAGAGACCCAGTACTTC
NA | NA | TRBJ1-1 | TRBV19 | CASSMGPEAFF | TGTGCCAGTAGTATGGGGCCAGAAGCTTTCTTT
NA | few | TRBJ1-5 | TRBV7-2 | CASSVRGNQPQHF | TGTGCCAGCAGCGTAAGGGGGAATCAGCCCCAGCATTTT
NA | NA | TRBJ1-1 | TRBV4-3 | CASSQEAGAEAFF | TGCGCCAGCAGCCAAGAAGCGGGGGCTGAAGCTTTCTTT
TRBD1 | NA | TRBJ2-5 | TRBV3-1/TRBV3-2 | CASSQDLRGTGGTGTQYF | TGTGCCAGCAGCCAAGATCTGCGAGGGACAGGGGGTACCGGGACCCAGTACTTC
NA | NA | TRBJ2-2 | TRBV27 | CASSSGFNTGELFF | TGTGCCAGCAGTTCAGGGTTTAACACCGGGGAGCTGTTTTTT
NA | NA | TRBJ2-2 | TRBV7-8 | CASSFNVLGGAYTGELFF | TGTGCCAGCAGCTTTAACGTGCTAGGGGGGGCCTACACCGGGGAGCTGTTTTTT
NA | NA | TRBJ2-1 | TRBV5-6 | CASSLILYNEQFF | TGTGCCAGCAGCTTAATATTATACAATGAGCAGTTCTTC
NA | NA | TRBJ1-5 | TRBV19 | CASKDTPVGQPQHF | TGTGCCTCTAAGGACACCCCGGTAGGTCAGCCCCAGCATTTT
NA | many | TRBJ1-4 | TRBV28 | CASSPGVFGEKLFF | TGTGCCAGCAGTCCGGGGGTCTTCGGGGAAAAACTGTTTTTT
TRBD1 | few | TRBJ1-5 | TRBV29-1 | CSVGDSMDSNQPQHF | TGCAGCGTAGGGGACAGCATGGATAGCAATCAGCCCCAGCATTTT
NA | NA | TRBJ1-6 | TRBV3-1/TRBV3-2 | CASSHPGPSPLHF | TGTGCCAGCAGCCACCCAGGGCCCTCACCCCTCCACTTT
TRBD1 | NA | TRBJ2-1 | TRBV4-3 | CASSQDRLSYNEQFF | TGCGCCAGCAGCCAGGACAGGCTCTCCTACAATGAGCAGTTCTTC
NA | NA | TRBJ2-1 | TRBV9 | CASSVGGLDNEQFF | TGTGCCAGCAGCGTAGGGGGACTGGACAATGAGCAGTTCTTC
TRBD1 | NA | TRBJ2-2 | TRBV9 | CASSVATGVWSNTGELFF | TGTGCCAGCAGCGTAGCGACAGGGGTATGGTCAAACACCGGGGAGCTGTTTTTT
TRBD2 | NA | TRBJ2-5 | TRBV7-9 | CASSLLRLAGASLGETQYF | TGTGCCAGCAGCTTACTTCGACTAGCGGGAGCCTCTCTTGGAGAGACCCAGTACTTC
NA | NA | TRBJ1-1 | TRBV28 | CASSGGGTEAFF | TGTGCCAGCAGTGGAGGAGGCACTGAAGCTTTCTTT
TRBD2 | NA | TRBJ2-7 | TRBV5-1 | CASRAGLANLYEQYF | TGCGCCAGCCGCGCGGGACTAGCTAACCTATACGAGCAGTACTTC
TRBD2 | few | TRBJ2-7 | TRBV6-2/TRBV6-3 | CASSYTLGGRLSYEQYF | TGTGCCAGCAGTTACACCTTGGGGGGGAGACTATCGTACGAGCAGTACTTC
NA | NA | TRBJ1-1 | TRBV6-1 | CASSEAPDYEAFF | TGTGCCAGCAGTGAAGCGCCAGACTATGAAGCTTTCTTT
TRBD1 | NA | TRBJ2-3 | TRBV6-5 | CASRKRTGGLDTQYF | TGTGCCAGTAGAAAAAGGACAGGGGGACTAGATACGCAGTATTTT
TRBD1 | NA | TRBJ2-5 | TRBV28 | CASSFGRGLVETQYF | TGTGCCAGCAGTTTTGGCAGGGGGCTCGTAGAGACCCAGTACTTC
TRBD1 | NA | TRBJ1-2 | TRBV7-2 | CASSVISGQGLNYGYTF | TGTGCCAGCAGTGTTATCTCTGGACAGGGATTAAACTATGGCTACACCTTC
TRBD2 | NA | TRBJ2-7 | TRBV27 | CASSSPGTSGSYEQYF | TGTGCCAGCAGTTCCCCCGGGACTAGCGGATCCTACGAGCAGTACTTC
NA | NA | TRBJ2-7 | TRBV5-4 | CASSFQGVTEQYF | TGTGCCAGCAGCTTCCAGGGCGTTACCGAGCAGTACTTC
TRBD1 | NA | TRBJ2-7 | TRBV29-1 | CSAKGQASYEQYF | TGCAGCGCAAAAGGACAGGCGTCCTACGAGCAGTACTTC
TRBD1 | NA | TRBJ1-1 | TRBV4-3 | CASSQAQGRAFF | TGCGCCAGCAGCCAGGCACAGGGGAGGGCTTTCTTT
NA | NA | TRBJ1-4 | TRBV9 | CASSDDGAGDEKLFF | TGTGCCAGCAGCGACGACGGAGCAGGGGATGAAAAACTGTTTTTT
TRBD1 | NA | TRBJ1-2 | TRBV7-2 | CASSLGGTAPRGYTF | TGTGCCAGCAGCTTAGGGGGGACAGCGCCGAGGGGCTACACCTTC
NA | NA | TRBJ1-6 | TRBV4-3 | CASSQVGPPLHF | TGCGCCAGCAGCCAAGTGGGCCCACCCCTCCACTTT
NA | NA | TRBJ1-1 | TRBV28 | CASSSLTVNTEAFF | TGTGCCAGCAGTTCCCTGACAGTGAACACTGAAGCTTTCTTT
NA | NA | TRBJ2-2 | TRBV7-8 | CASRYRTGNTGELFF | TGTGCCAGCAGATACCGGACGGGAAACACCGGGGAGCTGTTTTTT
NA | NA | TRBJ1-1 | TRBV5-1 | CASSFRTLNTEAFF | TGCGCCAGCAGCTTTAGGACACTGAACACTGAAGCTTTCTTT
TRBD2 | NA | TRBJ2-3 | TRBV7-3 | CASSLTALAGADTQYF | TGTGCCAGCAGCTTAACGGCGCTAGCGGGAGCGGATACGCAGTATTTT
NA | NA | TRBJ2-7 | TRBV12-5 | CASGLDTEQYF | TGTGCTAGTGGTTTGGATACAGAGCAGTACTTC
NA | NA | TRBJ1-5 | TRBV4-3 | CASSQGVSNQPQHF | TGCGCCAGCAGCCAAGGAGTGAGCAATCAGCCCCAGCATTTT
TRBD1 | once | TRBJ2-7 | TRBV7-9 | CASSFPGQGSYEQYF | TGTGCCAGCAGCTTCCCGGGACAGGGATCCTACGAGCAGTACTTC
NA | NA | TRBJ1-2 | TRBV5-6 | CASSLDRISGYTF | TGTGCCAGCAGCTTGGACAGAATAAGTGGCTACACCTTC